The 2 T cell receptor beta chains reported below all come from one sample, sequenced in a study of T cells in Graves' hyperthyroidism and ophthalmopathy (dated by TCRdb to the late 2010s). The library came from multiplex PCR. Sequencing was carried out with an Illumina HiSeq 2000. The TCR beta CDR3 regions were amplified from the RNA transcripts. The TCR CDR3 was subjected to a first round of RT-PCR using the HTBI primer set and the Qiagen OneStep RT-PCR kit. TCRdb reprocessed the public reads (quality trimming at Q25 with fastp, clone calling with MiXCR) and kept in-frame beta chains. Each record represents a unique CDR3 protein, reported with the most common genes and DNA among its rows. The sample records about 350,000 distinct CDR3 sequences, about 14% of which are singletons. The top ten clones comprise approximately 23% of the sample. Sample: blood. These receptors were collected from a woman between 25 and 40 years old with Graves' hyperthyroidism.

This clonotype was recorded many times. The CDR3 reads CAISLDSPSTDTQYF. The CDR3 DNA is TGTGCCATCAGCCTCGACAGTCCTAGCACAGATACGCAGTATTTT. The rearrangement joins TRBV10-3 to TRBJ2-3, with D possibly matching TRBD1 (5 bases). Trimming removed 6 bases at V and 0 bases at J, with 13 bases between. The CDR3 runs 15 residues. The germline CDR1 and CDR2 sequences are ENHRY and SYGVKD.

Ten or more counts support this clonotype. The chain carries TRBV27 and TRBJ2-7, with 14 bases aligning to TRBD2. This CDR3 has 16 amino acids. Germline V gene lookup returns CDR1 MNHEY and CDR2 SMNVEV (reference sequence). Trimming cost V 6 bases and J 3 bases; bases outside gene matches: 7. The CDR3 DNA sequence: TGTGCCAGCAGATCAGGGACTAGCGGGAGAATCTACGAGCAGTACTTC. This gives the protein CASRSGTSGRIYEQYF.